Listed below are T cell receptor beta chains from one sample, sequenced in a study of cytomegalovirus exposure and HLA in healthy donors. Sequencing used immunoSEQ multiplex PCR; TCRdb keeps in-frame clones, though not all of them. This table holds about 160,000 clones, 80% found once. Source material: PBMCs. These receptors came from a woman between 50 and 59 years old in good health and CMV-seropositive. CDR3s include the opening cysteine and the closing phenylalanine or tryptophan. A D gene is named only where the DNA matches it firmly. Some rows mark clone size as missing; the rest say once, few, many or name a class of expanded clone.

cdr3_aa	cdr3_nt	clone_size	d_call	j_call	v_call
CASSPSGSRNEQFF	TGTGCCAGCAGCCCAAGCGGGAGCAGGAATGAGCAGTTCTTC	-	TRBD2	TRBJ2-1	TRBV7-2
CAIRGLAPHEQYF	TGTGCCATCAGAGGACTAGCGCCCCACGAGCAGTACTTC	-	TRBD2	TRBJ2-7	TRBV10-3
CASSSAGQGADTQYF	TGTGCCAGCAGTTCTGCGGGACAGGGTGCAGATACGCAGTATTTT	-	TRBD1	TRBJ2-3	TRBV28
CASRRGGAYGYTF	TGTGCCAGCAGACGCGGGGGGGCCTATGGCTACACCTTC	-	-	TRBJ1-2	TRBV16
CASSVGGVFEKLFF	TGTGCCAGCAGCGTAGGCGGGGTCTTTGAAAAACTGTTTTTT	-	-	TRBJ1-4	TRBV9
CAWSAQGSLYYEQYF	TGTGCCTGGAGCGCCCAAGGGAGTCTCTACTACGAGCAGTACTTC	-	-	TRBJ2-7	TRBV30
CASSLKGGGYEQYF	TGTGCCAGCAGCTTAAAAGGGGGTGGGTACGAGCAGTACTTC	-	-	TRBJ2-7	TRBV7-6
CASSHPGGPETQYF	TGTGCCAGCAGCCACCCCGGGGGGCCAGAGACCCAGTACTTC	-	-	TRBJ2-5	TRBV11-2
CASSLAGRLSGNTIYF	TGCGCCAGCAGCTTGGCCGGCAGGCTCTCTGGAAACACCATATATTTT	-	-	TRBJ1-3	TRBV5-1
CASSYGGLNSPLHF	TGTGCCAGCAGTTACGGCGGATTAAATTCACCCCTCCACTTT	few	-	TRBJ1-6	TRBV6-6
CASSLAGGGTEAFF	TGTGCCAGCAGCTTGGCCGGGGGGGGCACTGAAGCTTTCTTT	-	-	TRBJ1-1	TRBV5-4
CASSWQGSDEQYF	TGCGCCAGCAGCTGGCAGGGTTCCGACGAGCAGTACTTC	-	-	TRBJ2-7	TRBV5-1
CASSADRTGVRGYTF	TGTGCCAGCAGCGCCGATAGGACAGGGGTGCGTGGCTACACCTTC	-	TRBD1	TRBJ1-2	TRBV28
CASSGLTHQETQYF	TGTGCCAGCAGCGGACTGACTCACCAAGAGACCCAGTACTTC	-	-	TRBJ2-5	TRBV4-2
CSVQSAGGRGEQYF	TGCAGCGTTCAGTCGGCAGGGGGTAGAGGAGAGCAGTACTTC	-	TRBD1	TRBJ2-7	TRBV29-1
CSSSFSQETQYF	TGTTCCAGCAGCTTCAGTCAAGAGACCCAGTACTTC	few	-	TRBJ2-5	TRBV7-9
CAISGLMSGGSGNTIYF	TGTGCCATCAGTGGTTTGATGTCGGGGGGCTCTGGAAACACCATATATTTT	few	-	TRBJ1-3	TRBV10-3
CASSYTGLDYEQYF	TGTGCCAGCAGTTACACTGGACTCGATTACGAGCAGTACTTC	-	-	TRBJ2-7	TRBV6-5
CASSFLPPGLAGHYEQYF	TGTGCCAGCAGCTTCCTCCCCCCTGGACTAGCGGGTCATTACGAGCAGTACTTC	-	TRBD2	TRBJ2-7	TRBV11-2
CASSPGGPGAYEQYF	TGTGCCAGCAGCCCCGGGGGACCTGGGGCCTACGAGCAGTACTTC	-	-	TRBJ2-7	TRBV7-6
CASSFDSLSEAFF	TGTGCCAGCAGTTTTGACAGTTTGTCTGAAGCTTTCTTT	-	-	TRBJ1-1	TRBV28
CASRVGVNEKLFF	TGCGCCAGCAGGGTCGGGGTTAATGAAAAACTGTTTTTT	-	-	TRBJ1-4	TRBV5-1
CATSREGTDYEQYF	TGTGCCACCAGCAGAGAAGGGACAGACTACGAGCAGTACTTC	-	TRBD1	TRBJ2-7	TRBV15
CASSTDRGRQPQHF	TGTGCCAGTAGTACGGACCGCGGGAGGCAGCCCCAGCATTTT	-	-	TRBJ1-5	TRBV19
CASSLGTVWYGYTF	TGTGCCAGCAGCTTGGGGACAGTATGGTATGGCTACACCTTC	-	TRBD1	TRBJ1-2	TRBV11-2
CASAAGDTQYF	TGTGCTAGTGCAGCGGGGGATACGCAGTATTTT	-	TRBD2	TRBJ2-3	TRBV12-5
CASSLVRAAGNTIYF	TGTGCCAGCAGTCTGGTGCGGGCGGCTGGAAACACCATATATTTT	few	-	TRBJ1-3	TRBV11-2
CASSLETVNTEAFF	TGCGCCAGCAGCTTGGAGACAGTAAACACTGAAGCTTTCTTT	-	-	TRBJ1-1	TRBV5-1
CASSGGTSRSYEQYF	TGTGCCAGCAGCGGGGGGACATCGCGGTCCTACGAGCAGTACTTC	-	-	TRBJ2-7	TRBV9
CASSGTGQARTEAFF	TGTGCCAGCTCAGGCACCGGACAGGCTCGCACTGAAGCTTTCTTT	-	TRBD1	TRBJ1-1	TRBV18
CAIREGTGFLTDTQYF	TGTGCCATCAGGGAGGGGACAGGGTTTTTAACAGATACGCAGTATTTT	-	TRBD1	TRBJ2-3	TRBV10-3
CASSAGQGYGYTF	TGTGCCAGCAGCGCAGGACAGGGCTATGGCTACACCTTC	-	TRBD1	TRBJ1-2	TRBV7-2
CASSVATSGGMQFF	TGTGCCAGCAGCGTAGCTACTAGCGGGGGAATGCAGTTCTTC	-	TRBD2	TRBJ2-1	TRBV9
CASKLWGDSYNSPLHF	TGTGCCAGCAAACTGTGGGGAGACTCTTATAATTCACCCCTCCACTTT	-	-	TRBJ1-6	TRBV5-6
CASSSPDRLQNTEAFF	TGTGCCAGCAGCTCCCCGGACAGGCTACAGAACACTGAAGCTTTCTTT	-	TRBD1	TRBJ1-1	TRBV7-9
CASSTPGLAGGGRETQYF	TGTGCCAGCAGCACCCCGGGACTAGCGGGGGGCGGAAGGGAGACCCAGTACTTC	-	TRBD2	TRBJ2-5	TRBV7-2
CASSQVGGRGDTEAFF	TGCGCCAGCAGCCAAGTAGGTGGCAGGGGGGACACTGAAGCTTTCTTT	-	TRBD1	TRBJ1-1	TRBV4-1
CASSPGYSNQPQHF	TGTGCCAGTAGTCCGGGGTATAGCAATCAGCCCCAGCATTTT	-	-	TRBJ1-5	TRBV19
CASSMYGSGYEQYF	TGTGCCAGTAGTATGTATGGGAGCGGGTACGAGCAGTACTTC	-	-	TRBJ2-7	TRBV19
CASSSDRVSNQPQHF	TGTGCCAGCAGTTCCGACAGGGTAAGCAATCAGCCCCAGCATTTT	-	TRBD1	TRBJ1-5	TRBV27
CSSSALLDYGYTF	TGTTCCAGCAGCGCCTTACTGGACTATGGCTACACCTTC	few	-	TRBJ1-2	TRBV7-9